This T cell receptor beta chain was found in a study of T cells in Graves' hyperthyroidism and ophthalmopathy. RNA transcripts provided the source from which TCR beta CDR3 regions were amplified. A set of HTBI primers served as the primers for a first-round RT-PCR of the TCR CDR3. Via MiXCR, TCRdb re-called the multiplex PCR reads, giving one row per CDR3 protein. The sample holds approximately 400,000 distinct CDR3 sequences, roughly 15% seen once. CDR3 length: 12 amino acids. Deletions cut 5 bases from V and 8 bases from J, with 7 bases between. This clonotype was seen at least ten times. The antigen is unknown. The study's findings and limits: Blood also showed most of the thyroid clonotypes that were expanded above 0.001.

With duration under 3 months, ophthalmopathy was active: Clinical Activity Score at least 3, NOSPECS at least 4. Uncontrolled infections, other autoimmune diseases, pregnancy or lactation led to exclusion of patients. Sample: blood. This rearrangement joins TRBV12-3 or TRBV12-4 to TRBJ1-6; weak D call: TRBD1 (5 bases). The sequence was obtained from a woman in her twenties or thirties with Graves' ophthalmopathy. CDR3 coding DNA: TGTGCCAGCAGTATAGGGGATTCACCCCTCCACTTT. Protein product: CASSIGDSPLHF.